The 17 T cell receptor beta chains below come from one sample, sequenced in a study of blood T cell repertoires in COVID-19. Data came from immunoSEQ multiplex PCR; TCRdb stores just in-frame clones and leaves some out. The sample lists approximately 490,000 clones, about 85% occurring once. The source material was PBMCs or T cells enriched from blood (not recorded which). Every receptor here comes from a woman in her fifties or sixties who had recovered from COVID-19.

The rearrangement links TRBV3-1 (or the pseudogene TRBV3-2) to TRBJ2-3; tentative D call: TRBD2 (6 bases). The germline V gene encodes CDR1 LGHDT and CDR2 YNNKEL (reference sequence). CDR3 length: 16 amino acids. The V end lost 4 bases, the J end lost 4 bases, and 18 bases lay between the germline ends. This CDR3 is CASSLLVEGLADTQYF. For the CDR3, the DNA is TGTGCCAGCAGCCTATTGGTGGAGGGGTTGGCAGATACGCAGTATTTT.

DNA for the CDR3: TGTGCCAGTAGTATTGTTTCAGGGGGAGGTAATTCACCCCTCCACTTT. It translates to CASSIVSGGGNSPLHF. This sequence joins TRBV19 and TRBJ1-6; 7 bases match TRBD1. CDR1 LNHDA and CDR2 SQIVND come from the germline V gene (reference sequence). The V segment lost 3 bases and the J segment 6 bases; nucleotides outside the gene matches: 8. This CDR3 has 16 residues. The whole variable domain, filled in from reference TRBV19 and TRBJ1-6, reads DGGITQSPKYLFRKEGQNVTLSCEQNLNHDAMYWYRQDPGQGLRLIYYSQIVNDFQKGDIAEGYSVSREKKESFPLTVTSAQKNPTAFYLCASSIVSGGGNSPLHFGNGTRLTVT.

This rearrangement joins TRBV18 to TRBJ2-1, with D hard to call. V shed 2 bases and J shed 3 bases, with 8 bases lying between them. The germline V gene encodes CDR1 KGHSH and CDR2 LQKENI. The CDR3 covers 14 residues. Here the CDR3 DNA reads TGTGCCAGCTCACCAGGGCTGAACTACAATGAGCAGTTCTTC. It translates to CASSPGLNYNEQFF.

CDR3 region: CASSLLFRGDSPLHF. As DNA, the CDR3 is TGTGCCAGCAGTTTACTTTTCAGGGGAGACTCACCCCTCCACTTT. The chain uses TRBV27 and TRBJ1-6, with D perhaps TRBD1 (6 bases). Trimming left V 2 bases short and J 10 bases short, with 15 bases between. Germline values: CDR1 MNHEY, CDR2 SMNVEV (reference sequence). The CDR3 extends over 15 amino acids.

The rearrangement links TRBV19 to TRBJ1-3; TRBD1 might be the D (6 bases). Germline CDR1 is LNHDA and CDR2 is SQIVND (reference sequence). Trimming removed 5 bases from V and 4 bases from J, with 18 bases in between. The CDR3 sequence is 16 residues long. CDR3 nucleotide sequence: TGTGCCAGTAGTCCCCTGGCGGGGGGCTCAGGAAACACCATATATTTT. The encoded protein is CASSPLAGGSGNTIYF.

The gene calls are TRBV7-8 and TRBJ2-5; 8 bases are a match to TRBD1. The CDR3 runs to 13 residues. Trimming at V came to 5 bases and at J to 3 bases, leaving 2 bases not matched to a gene. Germline CDR1 reads SGHVS; CDR2 reads FQNEAQ. The CDR3 is CASSVDREETQYF. For the CDR3, the DNA is TGTGCCAGCAGCGTGGACAGGGAAGAGACCCAGTACTTC.

CDR3 in amino acids: CATSPGPYEQYF. In DNA form, the CDR3 reads TGTGCCACCAGTCCAGGCCCATACGAGCAGTACTTC. The V gene is TRBV24-1, the J gene TRBJ2-7; no definite D call. Germline-derived CDR1 and CDR2 are KGHDR and SFDVKD. CDR3 length equals 12 residues. V was shortened by 6 bases and J by 4 bases, with 9 bases between the two germline ends.

The chain employs TRBV19 and TRBJ2-1; D perhaps matches TRBD1 (6 bases). The CDR3 runs 15 residues. Germline V CDR1 and CDR2: LNHDA, SQIVND (reference sequence). Trimming removed 5 bases at V and 0 bases at J, with 11 bases between. CDR3 in amino acids: CASSETGNSYNEQFF. The DNA for the CDR3 is TGTGCCAGTAGTGAGACAGGAAACTCCTACAATGAGCAGTTCTTC.

V usage is TRBV18 and J usage is TRBJ1-1; D uncertain. The V end lost 6 bases, the J end lost 7 bases, and 18 bases lay between the germline ends. This CDR3 is built from 14 residues. Germline V gives CDR1 KGHSH, CDR2 LQKENI. The CDR3 nucleotides read TGTGCCAGCTCGCCGGCCATCGGAGAGATTGAAGCTTTCTTT. Translated: CASSPAIGEIEAFF.

CDR3 DNA sequence: TGTGCCACCACCGATCGGGGAACCCCTAACTATGGCTACACCTTC. The encoded protein is CATTDRGTPNYGYTF. This chain connects TRBV24-1 to TRBJ1-2; D remains ambiguous. The CDR3 loop spans 15 amino acids. The V gene's germline CDR1 is KGHDR and CDR2 SFDVKD. Trimming cost V 8 bases and J 0 bases, with 15 bases left between them.

This clone was counted between two and nine times. The chain has TRBV27 and TRBJ2-7; 7 bases match TRBD1. Germline loops: CDR1 MNHEY, CDR2 SMNVEV (reference sequence). The CDR3 consists of 12 residues. With 7 bases clipped from V and 7 bases from J, the junction kept 7 bases outside the gene matches. The CDR3, as DNA: TGTGCCAGCACCGGGACAGTTTGGGAGCAGTACGTC. It translates to CASTGTVWEQYV.

This chain connects TRBV11-3 to TRBJ1-6; no definite D call. The V gene's germline CDR1 is SGHNT and CDR2 YENEEA. Trimming shortened V by 3 bases and J by 6 bases, and 9 bases separated the two germline ends. The CDR3 spans 14 residues. Here the CDR3 reads CASSFNTINSPLHF. The CDR3 nucleotides are TGTGCCAGCAGCTTTAACACAATTAATTCACCCCTCCACTTT.

In its sample, this clone was seen a few times. The chain joins TRBV9 to TRBJ1-5; weak D call: TRBD1 (6 bases). The CDR3 has 14 amino acids. The germline V and J ends were trimmed by 3 bases and 7 bases, with 14 bases remaining between them. CDR1 SGDLS and CDR2 YYNGEE come from the germline V gene. In DNA form, the CDR3 reads TGTGCCAGCAGCGAGGGGGGAGGGTACCAGCCCCAGCATTTT. This sequence encodes CASSEGGGYQPQHF.

In regard to this clone: At the DNA level, this CDR3 is encoded by other sequences in the same sample as well. The chain joins TRBV12-5 to TRBJ1-1, with D maybe TRBD1 (5 bases). The ends were cut back, 0 bases at V and 1 base at J, with 6 bases in the middle. The CDR3 is 14 residues long. From germline, CDR1 is LGHNT and CDR2 FRNRAP. This chain's CDR3 is CASGLVRGNTEAFF. The CDR3 DNA follows: TGTGCTAGTGGTTTGGTAAGGGGGAACACTGAAGCTTTCTTT.

This clone was observed once. The V call is TRBV6-5, the J call TRBJ1-5; 7 nucleotides align to TRBD1. The CDR3 loop spans 12 amino acids. CDR1 and CDR2 from the germline V gene are MNHEY and SVGAGI. The J segment lost 5 bases and the V segment lost 8 bases, leaving 3 bases of the junction unmatched. CDR3 amino acids: CASQGVDQPQHF. For the CDR3, the DNA is TGTGCCAGCCAGGGGGTCGATCAGCCCCAGCATTTT.

V is TRBV2 and J is TRBJ1-4, with D maybe TRBD1 (5 bases). The ends were cut back, 3 bases at V and 0 bases at J, with 11 bases in the middle. This CDR3 has 16 amino acids. Per germline, CDR1 SNHLY and CDR2 FYNNEI. The chain's CDR3 is CASSDGALATNEKLFF. CDR3 coding DNA: TGTGCCAGCAGTGATGGGGCCCTTGCAACTAATGAAAAACTGTTTTTT.

This chain uses TRBV7-2 with TRBJ1-2, with a weak D call TRBD1 (6 bases). The CDR3 loop spans 14 amino acids. Per germline, CDR1 SGHTA and CDR2 FQGNSA. V shed 1 base and J shed 8 bases, with 14 bases lying between them. The CDR3 here is CASSLGGGARGYTF. CDR3 nucleotide sequence: TGTGCCAGCAGCTTAGGAGGGGGGGCAAGGGGCTACACCTTC.